This TCR beta chain emerged from a study of CD8 T cells in Susac syndrome. CDR3 length: 14 amino acids. The germline V gene has CDR1 SEHNR and CDR2 FQNEAQ (reference sequence). The V gene lost 5 bases and the J gene lost 3 bases, with 11 bases spanning the gap. Treatment-naive patients with stable or active relapsing-remitting disease served as multiple sclerosis controls. TEMRA cells underwent FACS enrichment and CD8+ and CD4+ T cells underwent negative isolation. The authors reverse transcribed roughly 0.5 to 1 ug RNA with random hexamers. Multiplex PCR with immunoSEQ amplified the TCR beta CDR3 across 54 Vbeta and 13 Jbeta. TCRdb reanalysed the immunoSEQ multiplex PCR reads using MiXCR and keeps one entry per CDR3 protein. The sample yields about 290,000 distinct CDR3 sequences, roughly 85% seen once.

J is TRBJ1-5 and V is TRBV7-9; D ambiguous. The sequenced material came from CD8+ T cells from PBMCs. The receptor was derived from a human donor with multiple sclerosis. The CDR3 nucleotides read TGTGCCAGCAGCACCGGAGATTACAATCAGCCCCAGCATTTT. Amino acids: CASSTGDYNQPQHF.